This T cell receptor (beta chain) was retrieved from a study of blood T cell repertoires in COVID-19. TCRdb keeps only in-frame clones here, not all; method: immunoSEQ multiplex PCR. The sample yields 150,000 to 200,000 clones, around 79% seen once. There are 12 residues in the CDR3. The V and J ends lost 5 bases and 10 bases respectively, with 12 bases between them. The chain employs TRBV12-3 or TRBV12-4 and TRBJ2-1; a weak D match, TRBD1 (5 bases). The receptor comes from a man aged 50 or older who had recovered from COVID-19. The specimen was PBMCs or T cells enriched from blood (not recorded which). CDR3 region: CASSLQVREQFF. CDR3 in DNA: TGTGCCAGCAGTCTACAGGTACGCGAGCAGTTCTTC.